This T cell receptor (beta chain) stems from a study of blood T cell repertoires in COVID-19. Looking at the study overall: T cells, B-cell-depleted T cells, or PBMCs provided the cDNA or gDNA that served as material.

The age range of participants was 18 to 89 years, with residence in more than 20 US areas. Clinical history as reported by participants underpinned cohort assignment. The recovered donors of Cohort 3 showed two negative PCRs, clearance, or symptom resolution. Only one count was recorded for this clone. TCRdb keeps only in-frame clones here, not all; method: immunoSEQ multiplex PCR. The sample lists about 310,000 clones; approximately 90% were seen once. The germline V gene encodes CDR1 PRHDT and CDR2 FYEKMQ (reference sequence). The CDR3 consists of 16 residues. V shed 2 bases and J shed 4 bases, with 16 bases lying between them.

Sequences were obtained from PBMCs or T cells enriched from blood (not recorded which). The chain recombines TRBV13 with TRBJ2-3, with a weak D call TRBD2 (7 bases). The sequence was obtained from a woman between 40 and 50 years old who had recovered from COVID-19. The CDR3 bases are TGTGCCAGCAGCTTAAGGGGGGGTAAGGGCTCAGATACGCAGTATTTT. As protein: CASSLRGGKGSDTQYF.